This TCR beta chain was identified during a study of blood T cell repertoires in COVID-19. Overall study: T cells, B-cell-depleted T cells, or PBMCs supplied cDNA or gDNA.

V was pared by 2 bases and J by 2 bases, with 18 bases between. Germline loops: CDR1 SGDLS, CDR2 YYNGEE. The length of the CDR3 is 17 residues. Authors' data handling: Counts of nucleated cells, estimated from reference gene primer amplification, were obtained. TCRdb keeps only in-frame clones here, not all; method: immunoSEQ multiplex PCR. V and J calls and clone size are those listed in that table; D and trimming were worked out from the DNA. The sample includes around 150,000 clones, roughly 86% of them seen just once. Participants were aged 18 to 89 years from around 24 US areas. Researchers sorted participants into cohorts using their self-reported clinical history.

Sequencing used PBMCs or T cells enriched from blood (not recorded which). The TCR comes from a woman aged 45-65 years with acute COVID-19. This chain connects TRBV9 to TRBJ2-3; tentative D call: TRBD1 (5 bases). CDR3 nucleotide sequence: TGTGCCAGCAGCGTGGGCCCCCCAACAGGTGCCACAGATACGCAGTATTTT. Translation: CASSVGPPTGATDTQYF.